These 17 T cell receptor beta chains came from one sample sequenced in a study of T cells after yellow fever vaccination. TCRdb redid the calling of the 5' RACE reads with MiXCR, one entry per CDR3 protein. The data contain 200,000 to 300,000 distinct CDR3 sequences, over 10% of them singletons. The sample consisted of CD4+ T cells sorted from PBMCs, taken 45 days after the yellow fever booster vaccination. These TCRs come from a man aged 25-40 years who received the YFV17D yellow fever vaccine.

The chain recombines TRBV23-1 with TRBJ2-7; 12 bases are a match to TRBD1. TRBV23-1 is known as an ORF, though its function is uncertain. With V trimmed by 2 bases and J by 6 bases, 8 bases remained unmatched. This CDR3 contains 16 residues. CDR3 nucleotide sequence: TGCGCCAGCAGTCAACGGGACAGGGGGCTCTGGAGCGAGCAGTACTTC. Residues: CASSQRDRGLWSEQYF.

This clonotype has a handful of counts. The chain recombines TRBV7-2 with TRBJ2-7, with 8 bases that match TRBD1. V lost 5 bases and J lost 7; bases outside the gene matches: 7. Germline V gene data show CDR1 as SGHTA and CDR2 as FQGNSA. The length of the CDR3 is 13 residues. The CDR3 DNA sequence: TGTGCCAGCAGCCGGGGGACAGGCCGGGAGCAGTACTTC. Translating gives CASSRGTGREQYF. The whole variable domain, remainder taken from reference TRBV7-2 and TRBJ2-7, is GAGVSQSPSNKVTEKGKDVELRCDPISGHTALYWYRQSLGQGLEFLIYFQGNSAPDKSGLPSDRFSAERTGGSVSTLTIQRTQQEDSAVYLCASSRGTGREQYFGPGTRLTVT.

This clonotype was counted many times. This sequence joins TRBV12-3 or TRBV12-4 and TRBJ2-1; 10 bases match TRBD2. This CDR3 is 15 amino acids long. Germline trimming cut 1 base from V and 9 bases from J; bases unmatched to any gene: 6. This CDR3 reads CASSLGVAGGIEQFF. DNA of the CDR3: TGTGCCAGCAGTTTAGGAGTAGCGGGAGGTATTGAGCAGTTCTTC.

This clonotype has only a few counts. This rearrangement joins TRBV12-5 to TRBJ2-1, with 10 bases identical to TRBD2. The junction had 3 bases not matched to a gene; V was cut back by 3 bases and J by 4 bases. CDR1 LGHNT and CDR2 FRNRAP come from the germline V gene. The CDR3 contains 15 residues. In DNA, the CDR3 is TGTGCTAGTGGTTTCCCTAGCGGGAGTTACAATGAGCAGTTCTTC. Protein product: CASGFPSGSYNEQFF.

This clonotype has ten or more counts. The chain joins TRBV7-8 to TRBJ2-2; 7 positions match TRBD1. The CDR3 is 15 residues long. Per germline, CDR1 SGHVS and CDR2 FQNEAQ. The J segment lost 5 bases and the V segment lost 2 bases, leaving 5 bases of the junction unmatched. The CDR3 region is CASSLSTGVTGELFF. CDR3 nucleotide sequence: TGTGCCAGCAGCTTATCTACAGGGGTAACCGGGGAGCTGTTTTTT.

This clonotype was detected ten times or more. The CDR3 is CASSNRGLSTDTQYF. The CDR3 DNA follows: TGTGCCAGCAGTAACAGGGGGCTTAGCACAGATACGCAGTATTTT. This sequence joins TRBV12-3 or TRBV12-4 and TRBJ2-3; 9 bases are a match to TRBD1. There are 15 residues in the CDR3. V was clipped by 5 bases and J by 0 bases; unmatched bases: 3.

This clonotype was seen only a few times. CDR3 protein: CASSRNVFTDTQYF. CDR3 DNA sequence: TGTGCCAGCAGCCGGAACGTATTCACAGATACGCAGTATTTT. The chain recombines TRBV7-2 with TRBJ2-3, with unresolved D. Germline loops: CDR1 SGHTA, CDR2 FQGNSA. The CDR3 length is 14 residues. V was clipped by 5 bases and J by 2 bases, with 11 bases between them.

The chain combines TRBV20-1 with TRBJ2-2, with 9 bases lining up with TRBD2. V shed 5 bases, J shed 4 bases, and the junction held 11 bases outside the gene matches. The CDR3 extends over 16 amino acids. Germline assignment: CDR1 DFQATT and CDR2 SNEGSKA (reference sequence). The CDR3 here is CSASWAVAGVTGELFF. The CDR3 region has the DNA TGCAGTGCTTCCTGGGCGGTAGCGGGAGTCACCGGGGAGCTGTTTTTT.

The chain is built from TRBV7-9 and TRBJ2-3; 7 bases agree with TRBD1. V lost 5 bases to trimming and J lost 4 bases; unmatched junction nucleotides: 9. The CDR3 extends over 15 amino acids. CDR1 SEHNR and CDR2 FQNEAQ come from the germline V gene (reference sequence). CDR3 in DNA: TGTGCCAGCAGCCCCGGGACAGCGGTTGCAGATACGCAGTATTTT. Its translation: CASSPGTAVADTQYF.

This clonotype was observed a handful of times. The chain employs TRBV7-9 and TRBJ2-5, with D unclear. CDR1 is SEHNR and CDR2 is FQNEAQ in the germline V gene (reference sequence). This CDR3 is built from 13 residues. Trimming removed 11 bases from V and 4 bases from J, with 17 bases in between. CDR3 sequence (DNA): TGTGCCGGGTCCCGGGTAGTTGCAGAGACCCAGTACTTC. Its translation is CAGSRVVAETQYF.

There are a few counts of this clonotype. The chain joins TRBV28 to TRBJ2-1, with D unclear. The germline gives CDR1 MDHEN, CDR2 SYDVKM. This CDR3 has 16 residues. The V gene lost 6 bases and the J gene lost 0 bases, with 15 bases spanning the gap. The CDR3 loop reads CASSSYGGLSYNEQFF. The CDR3 DNA is TGTGCCAGCAGCTCCTATGGCGGCCTCTCCTACAATGAGCAGTTCTTC.

This clonotype was detected a few times. The V gene is TRBV24-1, the J gene TRBJ2-1; possibly TRBD1 or TRBD2 for D (5 bases each). Trimming left V 3 bases short and J 4 bases short, with 15 bases between. The CDR3 length is 16 residues. Germline V gives CDR1 KGHDR, CDR2 SFDVKD. CDR3 in amino acids: CATSDPGTRGYNEQFF. The CDR3 DNA sequence: TGTGCCACCAGTGATCCGGGGACCCGTGGGTACAATGAGCAGTTCTTC.

This clonotype has more than one count but fewer than ten. The chain joins TRBV5-1 to TRBJ1-1, with 8 bases matching TRBD1. V lost 4 bases, J lost 4 bases, and 6 bases stayed unmatched. The CDR3 consists of 14 residues. From germline, CDR1 is SGHRS and CDR2 YFSETQ. CDR3 residues: CASSGMDRVTEAFF. Here the CDR3 DNA reads TGCGCCAGCAGCGGAATGGACAGGGTCACTGAAGCTTTCTTT.

The chain combines TRBV7-2 with TRBJ2-2; D perhaps matches TRBD1 (6 bases). Germline V lookup: CDR1 SGHTA, CDR2 FQGNSA. This CDR3 is 15 amino acids long. V was pared by 5 bases and J by 1 base, with 11 bases between. This chain's CDR3 is CASSLRTENTGELFF. The CDR3 nucleotides are TGTGCCAGCAGCCTACGGACAGAGAACACCGGGGAGCTGTTTTTT.

This clonotype was seen repeatedly, ten times or more. This chain uses TRBV29-1 with TRBJ2-1; possibly TRBD1 or TRBD2 for D (5 bases each). Trimming left V 5 bases short and J 4 bases short, with 12 bases between. In germline, CDR1 is SQVTM, CDR2 ANQGSEA. The CDR3 spans 13 residues. For the CDR3, the DNA is TGCAGCGTTAAGGGGAGCCATTACAATGAGCAGTTCTTC. Its protein is CSVKGSHYNEQFF.

This clonotype has just a few counts. The rearrangement links TRBV20-1 to TRBJ2-7; D may be TRBD1 or TRBD2 (5 bases each). Germline CDR1 reads DFQATT; CDR2 reads SNEGSKA (reference sequence). With 4 bases removed from V and 1 base from J, the gap between germline ends came to 11 bases. This CDR3 is 13 amino acids long. The CDR3 coding sequence is TGCAGTGCTAAGCGAGGGGCTTCCTACGAGCAGTACTTC. Translation gives CSAKRGASYEQYF.

This clonotype appeared a few times. The chain is built from TRBV29-1 and TRBJ2-2, with 14 nucleotides matching TRBD2. CDR1 and CDR2 (germline): SQVTM, ANQGSEA. The length of the CDR3 is 19 residues. The V segment lost 3 bases and the J segment 4 bases; nucleotides outside the gene matches: 13. CDR3 sequence reads: CSVEEWGTSGSVGTGELFF. The CDR3 bases are TGCAGCGTTGAGGAGTGGGGGACTAGCGGGAGTGTTGGCACCGGGGAGCTGTTTTTT.